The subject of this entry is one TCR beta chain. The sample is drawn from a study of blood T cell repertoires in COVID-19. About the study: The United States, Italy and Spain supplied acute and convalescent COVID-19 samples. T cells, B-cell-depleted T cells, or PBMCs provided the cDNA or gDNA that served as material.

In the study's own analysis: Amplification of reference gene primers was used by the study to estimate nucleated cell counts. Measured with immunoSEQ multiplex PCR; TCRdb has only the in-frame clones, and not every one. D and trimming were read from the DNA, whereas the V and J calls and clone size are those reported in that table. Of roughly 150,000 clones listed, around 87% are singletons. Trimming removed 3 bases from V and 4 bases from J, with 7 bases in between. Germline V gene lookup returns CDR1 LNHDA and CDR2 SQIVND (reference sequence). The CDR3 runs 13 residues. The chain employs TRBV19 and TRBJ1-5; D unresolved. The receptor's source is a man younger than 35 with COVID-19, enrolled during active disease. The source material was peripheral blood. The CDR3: CASSMQANQPQHF. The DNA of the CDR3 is TGTGCCAGTAGTATGCAGGCAAATCAGCCCCAGCATTTT.